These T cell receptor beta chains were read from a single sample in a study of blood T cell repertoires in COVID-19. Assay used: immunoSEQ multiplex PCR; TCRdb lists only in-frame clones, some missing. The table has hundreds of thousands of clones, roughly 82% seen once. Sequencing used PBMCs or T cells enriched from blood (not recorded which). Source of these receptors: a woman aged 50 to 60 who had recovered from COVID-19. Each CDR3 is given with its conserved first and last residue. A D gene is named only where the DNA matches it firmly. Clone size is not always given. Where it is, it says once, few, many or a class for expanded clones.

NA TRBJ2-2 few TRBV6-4 TGTGCCAGCAGTGACTCAGGGACAACAAACACCGGGGAGCTGTTTTTT CASSDSGTTNTGELFF
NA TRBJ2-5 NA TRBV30 TGTGCCTGGAGTGGGCTAGCCGCCGAGACCCAGTACTTC CAWSGLAAETQYF
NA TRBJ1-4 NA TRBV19 TGTGCCAGTAGTATAGGGGAGCGGGAAAAACTGTTTTTT CASSIGEREKLFF
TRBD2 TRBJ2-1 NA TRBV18 TGTGCCAGCTCACCACCGGCGGGGGGTAAGGATGAGCAGTTCTTC CASSPPAGGKDEQFF
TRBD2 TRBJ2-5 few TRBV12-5 TGTGCTAGTGGTATGAGTCTAGCGGGGGGTGGAGAGACCCAGTACTTC CASGMSLAGGGETQYF
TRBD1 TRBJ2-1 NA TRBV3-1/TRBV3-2 TGTGCCACTCCGGGACAGAGACTCTACAATGAGCAGTTCTTC CATPGQRLYNEQFF
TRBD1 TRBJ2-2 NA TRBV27 TGTGCCAGCAGTTATTGGACAGGGAACACCGGGGAGCTGTTTTTT CASSYWTGNTGELFF
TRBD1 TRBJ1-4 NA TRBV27 TGTGCCAGAGACAGGGGGATCACTAATGAAAAACTGTTTTTT CARDRGITNEKLFF
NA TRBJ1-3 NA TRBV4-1 TGCGCCAGCAGCCGCGGGGGATGGGTTCGCTCTGGAAACACCATATATTTT CASSRGGWVRSGNTIYF
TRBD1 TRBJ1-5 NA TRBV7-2 TGTGCCAGCAGCTCCATTTGGACAGGGCGGTACCTTCAGCCCCAGCATTTT CASSSIWTGRYLQPQHF
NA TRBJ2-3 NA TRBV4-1 TGCGCCAGCAGCCAAATCCTCACAGATACGCAGTATTTT CASSQILTDTQYF
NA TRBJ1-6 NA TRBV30 TGTGCCACGGCGAGGGAGGTTAATTCACCCCTCCACTTT CATAREVNSPLHF
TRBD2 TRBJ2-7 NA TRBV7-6 TGTGCCAGCAGCTCCGGACTAGCGGGAGGGCCTTCGAGCGAGCAGTACTTC CASSSGLAGGPSSEQYF
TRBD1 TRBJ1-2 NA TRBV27 TGTGCCAGTACCAGGACAGGGGAAAGTCGCTATGGCTACACCTTC CASTRTGESRYGYTF
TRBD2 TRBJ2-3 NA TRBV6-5 TGTGCCAGCAGTTGGGGGGGTGACGGTGTGCAGTATTTT CASSWGGDGVQYF
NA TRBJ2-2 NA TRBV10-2 TGCGCCAGCAGAACCGCTGGCCCGGGGTACACCGGGGAGCTGTTTTTT CASRTAGPGYTGELFF
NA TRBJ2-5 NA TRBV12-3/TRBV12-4 TGTGCCAGCAGTTTAACTTTACAGACCCAGTACTTC CASSLTLQTQYF
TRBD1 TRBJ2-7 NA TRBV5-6 TGTGCCAGCAGCCCGGGACAGGGAGTTTACGAGCAGTACTTC CASSPGQGVYEQYF
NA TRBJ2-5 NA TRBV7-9 TGTGCCAGCAGCTTAGTCCTGGCGGTTCGAGAGACCCAGTACTTC CASSLVLAVRETQYF
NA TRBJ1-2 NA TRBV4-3 TGCGCCAGCAGCCAAGACAGGGAGGCCCGCTGCACCTTC CASSQDREARCTF
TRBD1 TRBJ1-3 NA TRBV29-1 TGCAGCGTTGTCCAAACAGGGGCTGGAAACACCATATATTTT CSVVQTGAGNTIYF
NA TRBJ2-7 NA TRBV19 TGTGCCAGTAGTAACAGGGTTAACTACGAGCAGTACTTC CASSNRVNYEQYF
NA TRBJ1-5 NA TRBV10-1 TGCGCCAGCAGTGAGTCTGGCAGGGGTGAAGATCAGCCCCAGCATTTT CASSESGRGEDQPQHF
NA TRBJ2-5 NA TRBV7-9 TGTGCCAGCAGCTTGAGAGGGGAGACCCAGTACTTC CASSLRGETQYF
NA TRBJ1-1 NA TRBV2 TGTGCCAGCTGGGCAGGTAAAATGAACACTGAAGCTTTCTTT CASWAGKMNTEAFF
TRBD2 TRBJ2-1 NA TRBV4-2 TGTGCCAGCAGCCAAGATAGCGGGATACTCAACAATGAGCAGTTCTTC CASSQDSGILNNEQFF
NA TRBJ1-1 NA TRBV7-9 TGTGCCAGCAGCGAAATCCGACAGTATGGGGTGGCTTTCTTT CASSEIRQYGVAFF
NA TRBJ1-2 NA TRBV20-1 TGCAGTGCTAGTAGGGACAACCCGGCGGGTGGCTACACCTTC CSASRDNPAGGYTF
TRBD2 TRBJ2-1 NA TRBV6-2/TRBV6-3 TGTGCCAGCAGTGCCGGGACTAGCGGGAGGGCCAACAATGAGCAGTTCTTC CASSAGTSGRANNEQFF
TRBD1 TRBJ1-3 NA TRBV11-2 TGTGCCAGCAGCCCACGGACAGGGGCGAACACCATATATTTT CASSPRTGANTIYF
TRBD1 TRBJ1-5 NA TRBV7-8 TGTGCCAGCAGCCGACAGGGGGCAGGGCAGCCCCAGCATTTT CASSRQGAGQPQHF